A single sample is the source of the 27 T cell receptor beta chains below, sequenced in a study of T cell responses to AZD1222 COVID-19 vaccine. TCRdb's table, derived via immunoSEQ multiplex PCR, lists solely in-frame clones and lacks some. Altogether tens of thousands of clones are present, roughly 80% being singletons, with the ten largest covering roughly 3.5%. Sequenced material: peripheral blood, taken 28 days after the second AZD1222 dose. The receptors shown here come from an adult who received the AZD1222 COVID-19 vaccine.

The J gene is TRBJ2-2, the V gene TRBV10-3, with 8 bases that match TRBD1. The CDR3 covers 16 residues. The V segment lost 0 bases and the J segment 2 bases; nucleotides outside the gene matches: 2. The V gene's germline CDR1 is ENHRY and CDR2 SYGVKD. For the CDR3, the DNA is TGTGCCATCAGTGAGTCGGGACAGGAAAACACCGGGGAGCTGTTTTTT. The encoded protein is CAISESGQENTGELFF.

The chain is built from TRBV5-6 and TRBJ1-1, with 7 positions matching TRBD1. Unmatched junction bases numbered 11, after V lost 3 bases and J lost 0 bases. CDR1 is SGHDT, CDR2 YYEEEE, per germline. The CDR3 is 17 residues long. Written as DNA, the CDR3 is TGTGCCAGCAGCTCAAGAGACAGGGTCGATATGAACACTGAAGCTTTCTTT. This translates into CASSSRDRVDMNTEAFF.

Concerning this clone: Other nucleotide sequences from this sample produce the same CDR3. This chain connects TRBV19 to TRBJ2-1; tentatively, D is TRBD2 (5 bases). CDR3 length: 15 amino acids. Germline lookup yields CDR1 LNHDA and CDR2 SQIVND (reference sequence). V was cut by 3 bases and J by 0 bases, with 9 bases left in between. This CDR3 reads CASSIPGGSYNEQFF. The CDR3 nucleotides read TGTGCCAGTAGTATCCCAGGAGGCTCCTACAATGAGCAGTTCTTC.

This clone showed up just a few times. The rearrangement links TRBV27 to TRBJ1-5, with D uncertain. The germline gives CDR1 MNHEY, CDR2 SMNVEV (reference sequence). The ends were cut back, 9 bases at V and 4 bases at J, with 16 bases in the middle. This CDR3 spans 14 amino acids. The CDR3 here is CASSQTYLNQPQHF. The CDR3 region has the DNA TGTGCCAGTTCTCAGACGTATCTGAATCAGCCCCAGCATTTT.

The CDR3 here is CSVVANSADTQYF. The CDR3 DNA reads TGCAGCGTTGTGGCTAATTCCGCAGATACGCAGTATTTT. The chain recombines TRBV29-1 with TRBJ2-3; D remains ambiguous. The V gene's germline CDR1 is SQVTM and CDR2 ANQGSEA. With 4 bases removed from V and 4 bases from J, the gap between germline ends came to 12 bases. The CDR3 consists of 13 residues.

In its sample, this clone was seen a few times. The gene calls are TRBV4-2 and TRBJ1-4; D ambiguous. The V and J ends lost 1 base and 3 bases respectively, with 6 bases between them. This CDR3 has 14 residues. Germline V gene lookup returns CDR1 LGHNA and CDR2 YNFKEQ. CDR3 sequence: CASSQGRANEKLFF. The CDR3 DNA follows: TGTGCCAGCAGCCAAGGGAGGGCTAATGAAAAACTGTTTTTT.

For the CDR3, the DNA is TGTGCCAGCAGTTTTATGAGAGCTGAAGCTTTCTTT. It is translated as CASSFMRAEAFF. The V call is TRBV6-2 or TRBV6-3, the J call TRBJ1-1, with no clear D. V lost 4 bases, J lost 6 bases, and 9 bases lay in between. This CDR3 has 12 residues. The germline V gene encodes CDR1 MNHEY and CDR2 SVGEGT.

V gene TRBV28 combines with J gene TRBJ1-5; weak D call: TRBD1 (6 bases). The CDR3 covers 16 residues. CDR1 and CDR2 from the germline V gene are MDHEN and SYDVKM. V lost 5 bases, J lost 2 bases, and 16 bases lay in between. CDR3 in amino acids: CASSGSGGPGNQPQHF. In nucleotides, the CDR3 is TGTGCCAGCAGTGGATCGGGGGGGCCGGGCAATCAGCCCCAGCATTTT.

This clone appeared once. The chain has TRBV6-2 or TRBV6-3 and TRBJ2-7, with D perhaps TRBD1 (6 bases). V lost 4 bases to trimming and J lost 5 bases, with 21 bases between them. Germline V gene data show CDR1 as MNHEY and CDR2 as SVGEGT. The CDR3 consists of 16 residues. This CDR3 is CASSSPATQYRDEQYF. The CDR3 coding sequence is TGTGCCAGCAGTTCCCCAGCGACCCAATACAGGGACGAGCAGTACTTC.

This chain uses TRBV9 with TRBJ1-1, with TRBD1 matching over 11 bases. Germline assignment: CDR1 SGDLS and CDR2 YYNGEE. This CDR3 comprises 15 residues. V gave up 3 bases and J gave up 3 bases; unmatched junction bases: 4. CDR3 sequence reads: CASSAEGQGDTEAFF. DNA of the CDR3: TGTGCCAGCAGCGCGGAGGGACAGGGGGACACTGAAGCTTTCTTT. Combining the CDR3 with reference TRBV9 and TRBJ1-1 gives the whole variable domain DSGVTQTPKHLITATGQRVTLRCSPRSGDLSVYWYQQSLDQGLQFLIQYYNGEERAKGNILERFSAQQFPDLHSELNLSSLELGDSALYFCASSAEGQGDTEAFFGQGTRLTVV.

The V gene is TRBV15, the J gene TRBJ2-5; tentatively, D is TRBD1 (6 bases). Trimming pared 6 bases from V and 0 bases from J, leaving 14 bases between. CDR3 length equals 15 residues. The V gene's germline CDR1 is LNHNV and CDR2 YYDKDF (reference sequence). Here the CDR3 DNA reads TGTGCCACCAGTGAAGGGACAATTAACCAAGAGACCCAGTACTTC. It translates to CATSEGTINQETQYF.

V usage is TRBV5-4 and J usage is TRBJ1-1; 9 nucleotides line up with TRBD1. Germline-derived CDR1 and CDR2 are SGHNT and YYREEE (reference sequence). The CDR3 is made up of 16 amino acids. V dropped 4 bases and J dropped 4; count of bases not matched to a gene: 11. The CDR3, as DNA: TGTGCCAGCAGCCCAGGGACAGGGAAGGGTGTCACTGAAGCTTTCTTT. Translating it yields CASSPGTGKGVTEAFF.

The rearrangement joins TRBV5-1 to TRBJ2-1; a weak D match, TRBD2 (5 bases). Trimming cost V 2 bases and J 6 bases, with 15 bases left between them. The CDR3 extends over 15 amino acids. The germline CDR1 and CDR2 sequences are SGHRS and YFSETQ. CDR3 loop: CASSFSGIGPNEQFF. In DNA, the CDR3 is TGCGCCAGCAGCTTCTCGGGGATCGGTCCCAATGAGCAGTTCTTC.

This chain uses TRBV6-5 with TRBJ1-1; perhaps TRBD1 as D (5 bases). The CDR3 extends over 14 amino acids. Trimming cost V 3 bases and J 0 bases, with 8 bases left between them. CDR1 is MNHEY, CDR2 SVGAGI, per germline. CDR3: CASSYHRMNTEAFF. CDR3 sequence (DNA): TGTGCCAGCAGTTATCACAGGATGAACACTGAAGCTTTCTTT.

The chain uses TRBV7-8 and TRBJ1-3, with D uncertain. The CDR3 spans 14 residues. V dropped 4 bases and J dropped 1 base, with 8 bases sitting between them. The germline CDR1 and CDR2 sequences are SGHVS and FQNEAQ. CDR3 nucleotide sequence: TGTGCCAGCAGCTCGGGGTTTTCTGGAAACACCATATATTTT. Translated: CASSSGFSGNTIYF.

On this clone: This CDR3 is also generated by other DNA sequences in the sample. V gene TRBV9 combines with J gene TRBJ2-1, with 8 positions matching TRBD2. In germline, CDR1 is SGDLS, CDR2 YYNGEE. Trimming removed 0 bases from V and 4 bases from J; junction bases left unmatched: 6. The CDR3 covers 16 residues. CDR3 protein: CASSVVSGGIYNEQFF. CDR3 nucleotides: TGTGCCAGCAGCGTAGTGAGCGGGGGAATATACAATGAGCAGTTCTTC.

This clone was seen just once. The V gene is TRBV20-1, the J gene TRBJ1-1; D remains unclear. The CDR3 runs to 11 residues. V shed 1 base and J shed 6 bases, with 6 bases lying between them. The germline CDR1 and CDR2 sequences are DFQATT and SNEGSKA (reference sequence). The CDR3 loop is CSARGEAEAFF. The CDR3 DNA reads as TGCAGTGCTAGAGGGGAGGCTGAAGCTTTCTTT.

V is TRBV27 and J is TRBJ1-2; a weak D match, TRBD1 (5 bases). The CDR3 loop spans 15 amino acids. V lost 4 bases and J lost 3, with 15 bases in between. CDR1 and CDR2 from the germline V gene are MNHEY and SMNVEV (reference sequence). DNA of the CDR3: TGTGCCAGCAGTTCACAAGGGGCTACGCACTATGGCTACACCTTC. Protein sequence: CASSSQGATHYGYTF.

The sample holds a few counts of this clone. CDR3: CASSRTQGLINEQFF. CDR3 DNA: TGTGCCAGCAGCCGTACGCAGGGACTGATAAATGAGCAGTTCTTC. This rearrangement joins TRBV11-3 to TRBJ2-1; D may be TRBD2 (6 bases). The CDR3 is 15 amino acids. V lost 5 bases and J lost 7, with 18 bases in between. The germline gives CDR1 SGHNT, CDR2 YENEEA.

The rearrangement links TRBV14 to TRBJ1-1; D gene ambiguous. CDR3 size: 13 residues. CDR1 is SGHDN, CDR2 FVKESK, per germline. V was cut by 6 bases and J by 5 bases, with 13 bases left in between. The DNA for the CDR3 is TGTGCCAGCAGTAGTTGGTACGGAACTGAAGCTTTCTTT. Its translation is CASSSWYGTEAFF.

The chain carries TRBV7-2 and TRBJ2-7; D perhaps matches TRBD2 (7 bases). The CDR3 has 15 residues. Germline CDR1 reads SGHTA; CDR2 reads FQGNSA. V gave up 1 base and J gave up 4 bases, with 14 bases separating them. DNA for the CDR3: TGTGCCAGCAGCTTAGGACACGGGGGGCTTTACGAGCAGTACTTC. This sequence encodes CASSLGHGGLYEQYF.

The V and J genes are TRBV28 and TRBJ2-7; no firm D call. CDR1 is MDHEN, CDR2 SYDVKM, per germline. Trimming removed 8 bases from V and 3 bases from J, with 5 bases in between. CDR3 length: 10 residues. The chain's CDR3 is CASGIYEQYF. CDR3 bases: TGTGCCAGCGGAATCTACGAGCAGTACTTC.

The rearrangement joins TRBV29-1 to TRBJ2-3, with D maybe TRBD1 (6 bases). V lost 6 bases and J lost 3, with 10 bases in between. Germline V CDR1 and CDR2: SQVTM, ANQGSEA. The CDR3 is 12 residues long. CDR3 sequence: CSVITGTDTQYF. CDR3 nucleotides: TGCAGCGTGATTACAGGGACAGATACGCAGTATTTT.

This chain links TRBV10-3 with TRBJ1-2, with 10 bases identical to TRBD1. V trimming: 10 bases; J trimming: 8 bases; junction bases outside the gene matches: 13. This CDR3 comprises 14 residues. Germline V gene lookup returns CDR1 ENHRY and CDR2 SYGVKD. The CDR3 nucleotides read TGTGCCACCTATCCGGACAGGGGGAAGGGGGGCTACACCTTC. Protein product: CATYPDRGKGGYTF.

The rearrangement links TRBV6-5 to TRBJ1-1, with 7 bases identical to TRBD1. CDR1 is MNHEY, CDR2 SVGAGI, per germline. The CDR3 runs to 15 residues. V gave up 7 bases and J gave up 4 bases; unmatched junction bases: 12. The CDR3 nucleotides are TGTGCCAGCAAGGACGTCAGGGGGGTATTCACTGAAGCTTTCTTT. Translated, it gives CASKDVRGVFTEAFF.

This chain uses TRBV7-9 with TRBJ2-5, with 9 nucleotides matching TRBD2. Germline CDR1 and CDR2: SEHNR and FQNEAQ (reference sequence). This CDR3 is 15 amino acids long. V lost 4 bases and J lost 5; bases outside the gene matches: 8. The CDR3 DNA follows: TGTGCCAGCAGCTCATGGCGGGGGGGCGGCGAGACCCAGTACTTC. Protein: CASSSWRGGGETQYF.

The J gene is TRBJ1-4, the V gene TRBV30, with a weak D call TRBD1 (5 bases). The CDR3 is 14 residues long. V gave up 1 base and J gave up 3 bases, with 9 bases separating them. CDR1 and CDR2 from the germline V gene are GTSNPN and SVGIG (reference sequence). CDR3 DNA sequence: TGTGCCTGGAGTGCAGGGCTGGCTAATGAAAAACTGTTTTTT. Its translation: CAWSAGLANEKLFF. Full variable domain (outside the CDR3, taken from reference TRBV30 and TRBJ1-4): SQTIHQWPATLVQPVGSPLSLECTVEGTSNPNLYWYRQAAGRGLQLLFYSVGIGQISSEVPQNLSASRPQDRQFILSSKKLLLSDSGFYLCAWSAGLANEKLFFGSGTQLSVL.